The subject of this entry is one T cell receptor beta chain. Its antigen is still unknown. This entry comes from a study of siplizumab effects on memory and regulatory T cells. Study-wide results and limits: Alloreactive CD4+ clones that could be mapped were on average about 69% Treg-derived with siplizumab, against 25% to 30% in controls. Naive or memory phenotype assignment was not possible for roughly 80-95% of proliferating CD4+ or CD8+ clones. The alloreactive clones that mapped to unstimulated subsets made up only a minor fraction.

Clones were read by immunoSEQ multiplex PCR, and TCRdb kept only the in-frame ones, dropping some. Of roughly 100,000 clones listed, 92% are singletons. The CDR3 totals 14 residues. Germline assignment: CDR1 KGHSH and CDR2 LQKENI. V shed 6 bases and J shed 5 bases, with 16 bases lying between them. The sample was CD4+ T cells sorted from blood. The sequence was collected from a human donor in good health. The chain recombines TRBV18 with TRBJ2-5, with a weak D call TRBD1 (5 bases). As DNA, the CDR3 is TGTGCCAGCTCGCTGAACCTCAAGGGGGAGACCCAGTACTTC. It is translated as CASSLNLKGETQYF. Supplemented by reference TRBV18 and TRBJ2-5, the full variable domain reads NAGVMQNPRHLVRRRGQEARLRCSPMKGHSHVYWYRQLPEEGLKFMVYLQKENIIDESGMPKERFSAEFPKEGPSILRIQQVVRGDSAAYFCASSLNLKGETQYFGPGTRLLVL.